The entry that follows covers one T cell receptor (beta chain) sequence. The specificity of this receptor is unknown. From each donor, an approximately 2.5 ml peripheral blood sample was collected into PAXgene tubes and stored at -80 degrees C. Without any T cell sorting, total RNA was extracted from whole blood using the PAXgene blood miRNA kit on an automated QIAcube. Peripheral blood from monozygotic twin pairs who were concordant or discordant for inflammatory bowel disease underwent deep TCRalpha and TCRbeta repertoire profiling using unique molecular barcoding. Smoking habits were recorded for all twin pairs, and each individual was classified as a current, former or never smoker. From the cysteine up to the phenylalanine, the CDR3 has a length of 13 residues. No DNA sequence is on record. The germline V gene provides CDR1 MNHEY and CDR2 SVGAGI. This specimen comes from a study of monozygotic twins with inflammatory bowel disease (dated by TCRdb to the late 2010s). About the investigation overall: The complete study included approximately 30 monozygotic twin pairs: 19 IBD-discordant Danish pairs and nine German pairs, of which four were IBD-concordant and five were IBD-discordant. The search for disease-associated traits relied mainly on comparing, within discordant pairs, IBD patients with their genetically identical healthy co-twins. Each individual had, on average, about 151 000 unique TCRalpha sequences and 181 000 unique TCRbeta sequences available for analysis. Overall study outcomes, separate from this receptor: The results gave no support for a single strong signal or clonotype linked to IBD. Concordant and discordant twins showed no difference in repertoire similarity, possibly because of limited statistical power. Because patients were on differing immunosuppressive treatments, the repertoires may have picked up extra background noise and inter-individual variability. Fewer clonotypes were shared with other individuals by IBD patients than by healthy twins, most markedly in patients showing signs of disease activity. Distinction between different T cell subtypes could not be achieved in the analysis. A decrease in TCRbeta repertoire diversity, as measured by inverse Simpson index, was observed in IBD patients compared with their healthy co-twins.

Receptor libraries were prepared by 5' RACE. Each TCR library was prepared from 3,500 to 4,500 ng of total RNA. For each sample, cDNA was synthesized in eight separate reactions using SMARTScribe reverse transcriptase. Unique molecular identifiers containing a 6-nucleotide sample barcode were introduced through template switching during cDNA synthesis. TCRalpha and TCRbeta cDNA was amplified by two nested PCRs of 16 and 9 cycles, with bead purification after each PCR. Before amplification, the cDNA was both treated with uracil DNA-glycosylase and purified with the QIAquick PCR purification kit. The second PCR added Illumina TruSeq-compatible adapters along with sample-specific barcodes. TapeStation and Qubit were used to check library quality and concentration, and roughly 5.5 ng of each library was pooled. Sequencing of pooled libraries was carried out on an Illumina HiSeq2500 single-index Rapid Run using 2 x 100 bp reads and custom sequencing primers. As for the original processing: MiGEC version 1.2.6 was used for UMI-based consensus assembly, which corrected PCR and sequencing errors. V(D)J alignment, clonotype assembly and CDR3 extraction were performed with MiXCR version 2.1.1. Normalisation of gene usage, clonotype sharing and MAIT/NKT TCR abundance was achieved by analysing the top 1000, 10 000 and 20 000 clonotypes per sample. After downsampling to 27 000 UMIs, diversity was calculated as the inverse Simpson index using the vegan R package. Paired Mann-Whitney U tests were applied to discordant twin pairs, with Benjamini-Hochberg correction for multiple testing. TCRdb reprocessed the reads, so every CDR3 protein sequence counts as one entry and DNA is not shown. The V and J calls shown here were made by TCRdb, not taken from the authors' results. The table kept for this sample lists around 380,000 distinct CDR3 sequences. The ten biggest clones cover around 2.4% of the sample.

This TCR was recovered from a human donor with ulcerative colitis or Crohn's disease, or a healthy co-twin of an affected twin (not recorded which). The sample consisted of blood. The sequence is built from TRBV6-5 and TRBJ2-7. The CDR3 region: CASSYTRSSEQYF.